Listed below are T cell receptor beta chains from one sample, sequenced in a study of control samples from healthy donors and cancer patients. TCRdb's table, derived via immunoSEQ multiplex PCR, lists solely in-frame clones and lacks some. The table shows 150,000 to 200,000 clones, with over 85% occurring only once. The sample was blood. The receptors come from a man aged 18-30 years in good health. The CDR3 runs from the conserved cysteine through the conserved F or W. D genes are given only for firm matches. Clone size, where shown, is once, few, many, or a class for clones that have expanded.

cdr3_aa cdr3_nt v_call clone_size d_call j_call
CASSYRIYGYTF TGTGCCAGCAGCTACAGGATCTATGGCTACACCTTC TRBV12-3/TRBV12-4 few NA TRBJ1-2
CASSLGGKEKLFF TGTGCCAGCAGCTTAGGGGGAAAAGAAAAACTGTTTTTT TRBV7-9 NA NA TRBJ1-4
CASSAEGPGMGTQYF TGTGCCAGCAGCGCAGAGGGCCCGGGGATGGGGACCCAGTACTTC TRBV9 NA NA TRBJ2-5
CASSLGAGANYGYTF TGTGCCAGCAGCTTAGGGGCGGGCGCTAACTATGGCTACACCTTC TRBV13 NA NA TRBJ1-2
CASSFSGGYNEQFF TGTGCCAGCAGTTTCTCGGGGGGGTACAATGAGCAGTTCTTC TRBV27 NA TRBD2 TRBJ2-1
CAISVGAGGLNTGELFF TGTGCCATCAGTGTGGGAGCGGGGGGCCTGAACACCGGGGAGCTGTTTTTT TRBV10-3 NA TRBD2 TRBJ2-2
CAISHTRENTEAFF TGTGCCATCAGTCACACCCGGGAGAACACTGAAGCTTTCTTT TRBV10-3 NA NA TRBJ1-1
CASIIQGAQSDTQYF TGCGCCAGCATTATACAGGGGGCGCAGTCAGATACGCAGTATTTT TRBV10-1 NA TRBD1 TRBJ2-3
CASSQGGGFGTEAFF TGTGCCAGCAGCCAAGGAGGGGGCTTTGGGACTGAAGCTTTCTTT TRBV14 NA TRBD1 TRBJ1-1
CASRPGTSGGSSTDTQYF TGTGCCAGCAGGCCCGGGACTAGCGGGGGATCTAGCACAGATACGCAGTATTTT TRBV5-4 NA TRBD2 TRBJ2-3
CASSLEGRFGSPLHF TGTGCCAGCAGTTTAGAGGGTCGCTTCGGATCACCCCTCCACTTT TRBV27 NA NA TRBJ1-6
CASSSILAAGELFF TGTGCCAGCAGTTCTATACTCGCGGCCGGGGAGCTGTTTTTT TRBV6-5 NA NA TRBJ2-2
CASSFTIDRGKTQYF TGTGCCAGCAGCTTTACAATCGACAGGGGGAAAACGCAGTATTTT TRBV11-1 NA TRBD1 TRBJ2-3
CASSPQESSYNEQFF TGCGCCAGCAGCCCACAGGAGAGCTCCTACAATGAGCAGTTCTTC TRBV5-1 NA NA TRBJ2-1
CASSTTDGNTIYF TGTGCCAGTAGTACGACAGACGGAAACACCATATATTTT TRBV19 NA NA TRBJ1-3
CASKRGYNEQFF TGTGCCAGCAAGAGGGGTTACAATGAGCAGTTCTTC TRBV12-3/TRBV12-4 few NA TRBJ2-1
CASSPAGTSYEQYF TGTGCCAGCAGCCCTGCCGGGACTAGCTACGAGCAGTACTTC TRBV9 once TRBD2 TRBJ2-7
CASSRKTGENEQFF TGTGCCAGCTCACGAAAAACAGGGGAGAATGAGCAGTTCTTC TRBV18 NA TRBD1 TRBJ2-1
CATRTGGNTGELFF TGTGCCACCCGGACAGGGGGTAACACCGGGGAGCTGTTTTTT TRBV24-1 NA TRBD1 TRBJ2-2
CASRGGDTEAFF TGCGCCAGCAGGGGGGGGGACACTGAAGCTTTCTTT TRBV10-2 NA NA TRBJ1-1
CASSLAAGTGRNGELFF TGTGCCAGCAGCTTGGCCGCCGGGACAGGGCGGAACGGGGAGCTGTTTTTT TRBV5-6 NA TRBD1 TRBJ2-2
CASSPMQNTEAFF TGTGCCAGCAGCCCAATGCAGAACACTGAAGCTTTCTTT TRBV4-2 NA NA TRBJ1-1
CATSDRPGAPRNEQFF TGTGCCACCAGTGATCGTCCCGGGGCCCCTCGGAATGAGCAGTTCTTC TRBV24-1 NA NA TRBJ2-1
CAWSMGPNEKLFF TGTGCCTGGAGTATGGGACCTAATGAAAAACTGTTTTTT TRBV30 once NA TRBJ1-4
CAWSGLLAPSGNTIYF TGTGCCTGGAGTGGCCTGCTTGCACCCTCTGGAAACACCATATATTTT TRBV30 NA NA TRBJ1-3
CASSYSSGNTIYF TGTGCCAGCAGTTACTCTTCTGGAAACACCATATATTTT TRBV6-5 NA NA TRBJ1-3
CASSYYVGVSYNEQFF TGTGCCAGCAGCTATTACGTAGGGGTCTCCTACAATGAGCAGTTCTTC TRBV2 once NA TRBJ2-1
CASSLQEGSTQYF TGTGCCAGCAGCTTACAGGAGGGGTCGACCCAGTACTTC TRBV7-9 NA NA TRBJ2-5
CASSLGGSYNEQFF TGTGCCAGCAGTTTAGGGGGCTCCTACAATGAGCAGTTCTTC TRBV27 NA NA TRBJ2-1
CASSKQRGGEKLFF TGTGCCAGCAGCAAACAAAGGGGAGGTGAAAAACTGTTTTTT TRBV28 once NA TRBJ1-4
CASRGPGPQHF TGTGCCAGCAGGGGGCCTGGGCCCCAGCATTTT TRBV2 NA NA TRBJ1-5
CASSFVAGSTDTQYF TGTGCCAGCAGCTTCGTAGCGGGGAGCACAGATACGCAGTATTTT TRBV5-4 NA TRBD2 TRBJ2-3
CASSEERGGNEKLFF TGTGCCAGCAGTGAAGAGAGGGGGGGGAATGAAAAACTGTTTTTT TRBV2 NA NA TRBJ1-4
CASSRLETDTQYF TGTGCCAGCAGCCGGCTAGAAACAGATACGCAGTATTTT TRBV3-1/TRBV3-2 NA NA TRBJ2-3
CASSLGQGHDGYTF TGTGCCAGCAGCTTGGGACAGGGGCACGATGGCTACACCTTC TRBV5-6 NA TRBD1 TRBJ1-2
CASSQSRDRVHEQFF TGTGCCAGCAGCCAAAGCCGGGACAGGGTCCATGAGCAGTTCTTC TRBV7-3 NA TRBD1 TRBJ2-1
CASSEWGTLNTEAFF TGTGCCAGCAGTGAATGGGGCACCCTGAACACTGAAGCTTTCTTT TRBV25-1 NA NA TRBJ1-1
CASSVSQGGSPLHF TGTGCCAGCAGCGTTAGCCAGGGAGGCTCACCCCTCCACTTT TRBV11-2 NA NA TRBJ1-6
CASSTSAVSSGNTIYF NA TRBV2 NA NA TRBJ1-3
CASSDRTTEEKLFF TGTGCCAGCAGTGACCGGACAACGGAGGAAAAACTGTTTTTT TRBV2 NA NA TRBJ1-4
CAWSDRRGPGNTIYF TGTGCCTGGAGCGATCGCAGGGGCCCTGGAAACACCATATATTTT TRBV30 NA NA TRBJ1-3
CASELAASLAF TGTGCCAGCGAACTAGCGGCCTCTCTTGCTTTT TRBV25-1 NA TRBD2 TRBJ2-3
CASSPERGDFYEQYF TGTGCCAGCTCACCTGAGCGGGGAGATTTCTACGAGCAGTACTTC TRBV18 once TRBD2 TRBJ2-7
CASSLYTGNYGQYF TGTGCCAGCAGCCTTTACACAGGGAACTACGGGCAGTACTTC TRBV3-1/TRBV3-2 NA NA TRBJ2-7